The rows below give T cell receptor beta chains drawn from one sample of a study of blood T cell repertoires in COVID-19. This table comes from immunoSEQ multiplex PCR, and its TCRdb copy is limited to in-frame clones, with some not included. The table has 400,000 to 500,000 clones, roughly 90% seen once; the top ten hold roughly 1.4%. Sample: PBMCs or T cells enriched from blood (not recorded which). The receptors stem from a woman aged 18-29 years who had been exposed to COVID-19. CDR3s include the opening cysteine and the closing phenylalanine or tryptophan. The order of the fields is clone size, D gene, J gene, V gene, CDR3 protein, CDR3 DNA. D genes are given only for firm matches. Part of the rows lack a size; the others show once, few, many or a class for expanded clones.

>.|TRBD1|TRBJ1-5|TRBV29-1
CSAREGTEAQHF
TGCAGCGCCAGAGAAGGGACAGAGGCCCAGCATTTT
>.|TRBD2|TRBJ2-2|TRBV5-1
CASREIAGVYTGELFF
TGCGCCAGCAGAGAAATAGCGGGGGTTTACACCGGGGAGCTGTTTTTT
>.|.|TRBJ1-1|TRBV10-1
CASSERQGRFAFF
TGCGCCAGCAGTGAACGCCAGGGGCGCTTCGCTTTCTTT
>once|.|TRBJ2-5|TRBV6-1
CASSEHGGAQETQYF
TGTGCCAGCAGTGAGCATGGGGGGGCCCAAGAGACCCAGTACTTC
>.|TRBD2|TRBJ2-3|TRBV6-1
CASSEMASGGDTDTQYF
TGTGCCAGCAGTGAAATGGCTAGCGGGGGGGACACAGATACGCAGTATTTT
>.|.|TRBJ1-5|TRBV28
CASKERGRINQPQHF
TGTGCCAGCAAGGAGCGGGGCAGGATCAATCAGCCCCAGCATTTT
>.|TRBD2|TRBJ2-1|TRBV7-2
CASSSGLAGGINEQFF
TGTGCCAGCAGCTCGGGACTAGCGGGGGGGATCAATGAGCAGTTCTTC
>.|TRBD2|TRBJ2-4|TRBV11-2
CASSLTSALQNIQYF
TGTGCCAGCAGCTTAACTAGCGCATTACAAAACATTCAGTACTTC
>.|TRBD1|TRBJ2-2|TRBV11-2
CASSFPWGDRQGDTGELFF
TGTGCCAGCAGCTTTCCTTGGGGGGACCGACAGGGGGACACCGGGGAGCTGTTTTTT
>.|TRBD1|TRBJ1-2|TRBV6-5
CASKTDRVASYGYTF
TGTGCCAGCAAGACGGACAGGGTGGCAAGCTATGGCTACACCTTC
>.|.|TRBJ1-6|TRBV7-3
CASSMTAGVVSPLHF
TGTGCCAGCAGCATGACTGCAGGGGTTGTTTCACCCCTCCACTTT
>.|.|TRBJ2-3|TRBV6-5
CASSLRSSTDTQYF
TGTGCCAGCAGTTTGCGGTCCTCCACAGATACGCAGTATTTT
>.|.|TRBJ1-2|TRBV7-9
CASSSYRPGGYGYTF
TGTGCCAGCAGCTCCTACAGGCCCGGCGGCTATGGCTACACCTTC
>.|TRBD1|TRBJ2-7|TRBV7-9
CASSFAGGSYEQYF
TGTGCCAGCAGCTTCGCAGGGGGCAGTTACGAGCAGTACTTC
>.|.|TRBJ1-2|TRBV10-1
CASSGRGGSYGYTF
TGCGCCAGCAGTGGTCGGGGGGGCAGCTATGGCTACACCTTC
>.|TRBD1|TRBJ1-2|TRBV19
CATRDRGDRNGYTF
TGTGCCACCCGGGACAGGGGGGATAGGAATGGCTACACCTTC
>.|TRBD2|TRBJ2-7|TRBV7-9
CASSPAPGLAPYEQYF
TGTGCCAGCAGCCCCGCTCCGGGACTAGCCCCTTACGAGCAGTACTTC
>.|TRBD1|TRBJ2-1|TRBV19
CASSVSGTGPNEQFF
TGTGCCAGTAGTGTATCCGGGACAGGGCCCAATGAGCAGTTCTTC
>few|TRBD2|TRBJ2-2|TRBV12-5
CASGPGTTMGTGELFF
TGTGCTAGTGGCCCCGGGACTACCATGGGCACCGGGGAGCTGTTTTTT
>.|.|TRBJ1-1|TRBV6-5
CASRPGSTEAFF
TGTGCCAGCAGGCCGGGAAGTACTGAAGCTTTCTTT
>once|TRBD1|TRBJ2-2|TRBV15
CATWTGEAGELFF
TGTGCCACCTGGACAGGGGAGGCCGGGGAGCTGTTTTTT
>.|.|TRBJ2-3|TRBV7-9
CASSPFSGDTQYF
TGTGCCAGCAGCCCCTTTAGCGGAGATACGCAGTATTTT
>.|.|TRBJ1-1|TRBV5-4
CASSLAGNTEAFF
TGTGCCAGCAGCTTGGCGGGGAACACTGAAGCTTTCTTT
>.|.|TRBJ2-5|TRBV20-1
CSASTVSQYF
TGCAGTGCTAGTACGGTTTCCCAGTACTTC
>once|.|TRBJ2-7|TRBV10-1
CASSERGRSSYEQYF
TGCGCCAGCAGTGAACGCGGTCGGAGCTCCTACGAGCAGTACTTC
>.|.|TRBJ1-5|TRBV2
CASARYNQPQHF
TGTGCCAGCGCACGGTACAATCAGCCCCAGCATTTT
>.|TRBD1|TRBJ1-1|TRBV19
CASSTVPGQGNTEAFF
TGTGCCAGTAGTACCGTCCCGGGACAGGGTAACACTGAAGCTTTCTTT
>.|TRBD2|TRBJ2-1|TRBV28
CASSLAGGRNEQFF
TGTGCCAGCAGCTTAGCGGGGGGTAGGAATGAGCAGTTCTTC
>once|.|TRBJ2-3|TRBV28
CASSTTDTQYF
TGTGCCAGCAGTACAACAGATACGCAGTATTTT
>.|TRBD1|TRBJ1-1|TRBV9
CASSVAQTGGGTEAFF
TGTGCCAGCAGCGTAGCCCAGACAGGGGGAGGTACTGAAGCTTTCTTT
>.|TRBD1|TRBJ1-5|TRBV28
CASNPDRGNQPQHF
TGTGCCAGCAACCCGGACAGGGGAAATCAGCCCCAGCATTTT
>.|TRBD2|TRBJ2-7|TRBV3-1/TRBV3-2
CASSQSGLAGVSYEQYF
TGTGCCAGCAGCCAGTCCGGACTAGCGGGAGTGAGCTACGAGCAGTACTTC
>.|TRBD1|TRBJ2-1|TRBV6-5
CASSSGTGSFPQFF
TGTGCCAGCAGTTCCGGGACAGGGTCTTTCCCTCAGTTCTTC
>.|.|TRBJ1-2|TRBV11-2
CASSFETLYPEKGYTF
TGTGCCAGCAGCTTTGAGACACTCTACCCGGAAAAAGGCTACACCTTC
>.|TRBD1|TRBJ2-7|TRBV18
CASSPLDRGSEQYF
TGTGCCAGCTCACCTCTTGACAGGGGAAGCGAGCAGTACTTC
>.|.|TRBJ2-2|TRBV2
CASGGPSSGELFF
TGTGCCAGCGGAGGCCCTAGTTCCGGGGAGCTGTTTTTT
>.|.|TRBJ2-7|TRBV10-3
CAISGAGDGNEQYF
TGTGCCATCAGTGGGGCAGGGGATGGGAACGAGCAGTACTTC
>.|TRBD1|TRBJ1-1|TRBV5-1
CASSLGQGMNTEAFF
TGCGCCAGCAGCTTGGGACAGGGAATGAACACTGAAGCTTTCTTT
>.|TRBD2|TRBJ2-7|TRBV5-1
CASSLKRYGRVSYEQYF
TGCGCCAGCAGCTTAAAAAGGTACGGGAGGGTCTCCTACGAGCAGTACTTC
>.|.|TRBJ1-1|TRBV24-1
CATSEGAGANTEAFF
TGTGCCACCAGTGAAGGGGCAGGGGCTAACACTGAAGCTTTCTTT
>.|TRBD2|TRBJ2-2|TRBV28
CASFAPGLAGITGELFF
TGTGCCAGCTTCGCCCCTGGGCTAGCGGGAATCACCGGGGAGCTGTTTTTT
>.|TRBD2|TRBJ2-7|TRBV19
CASSKGLAGDSEQYF
TGTGCCAGTAGTAAGGGACTAGCGGGTGACTCCGAGCAGTACTTC
>.|TRBD1|TRBJ1-1|TRBV5-1
CASSLGQGGTEAFF
TGCGCCAGCAGCTTGGGGCAGGGGGGCACTGAAGCTTTCTTT
>.|TRBD1|TRBJ1-6|TRBV19
CASSFRTGAGPLHF
TGTGCCAGTAGTTTCAGGACAGGGGCTGGGCCCCTCCACTTT
>.|TRBD2|TRBJ2-1|TRBV7-2
CASSLSASGPYNEQFF
TGTGCCAGCAGCTTATCTGCTAGCGGGCCCTACAATGAGCAGTTCTTC
>.|TRBD2|TRBJ2-1|TRBV7-8
CASSLVLAGLSYNEQFF
TGTGCCAGCAGCTTAGTCCTAGCGGGACTCTCCTACAATGAGCAGTTCTTC
>.|TRBD2|TRBJ2-1|TRBV20-1
CSASQLAGYNEQFF
TGCAGTGCTAGTCAACTAGCGGGGTACAATGAGCAGTTCTTC
>.|.|TRBJ1-6|TRBV9
CASSVGGNSPLHF
TGTGCCAGCAGCGTCGGGGGTAATTCACCCCTCCACTTT
>.|TRBD1|TRBJ1-2|TRBV5-1
CASSLRQGAFGNGYTF
TGCGCCAGCAGCCTACGACAGGGGGCGTTCGGGAATGGCTACACCTTC
>.|.|TRBJ2-1|TRBV28
CASGSSLINEQFF
TGTGCCAGTGGTTCGAGCCTTATCAATGAGCAGTTCTTC
>.|TRBD2|TRBJ2-5|TRBV30
CAWSGLAGGETQYF
TGTGCCTGGAGTGGACTAGCGGGGGGAGAGACCCAGTACTTC
>.|TRBD1|TRBJ1-6|TRBV7-9
CASSLTRDSNSPLHF
TGTGCCAGCAGCTTGACCCGGGACAGCAATTCACCCCTCCACTTT
>.|.|TRBJ1-2|TRBV6-5
CASSYSGILANYGYTF
TGTGCCAGCAGTTACTCGGGGATACTAGCTAACTATGGCTACACCTTC
>.|.|TRBJ1-2|TRBV28
CASSLAGNYGYTF
TGTGCCAGCAGTTTAGCGGGGAACTATGGCTACACCTTC
>.|TRBD2|TRBJ2-2|TRBV29-1
CSAKQSGTSATGELFF
TGCAGCGCTAAACAATCGGGTACTAGCGCGACCGGGGAGCTGTTTTTT